The next 15 T cell receptor beta chains were all read from a single sample in a study of T cell changes during pregnancy in multiple sclerosis. Assay: immunoSEQ multiplex PCR; the TCRdb copy retains only in-frame clones and omits some. Seen here are over 55,000 clones, 89% observed once, and the top ten hold about 2.7%. Sequencing was performed on peripheral blood, taken in the first trimester of pregnancy. The receptors come from a female donor with multiple sclerosis, enrolled in a pregnancy study.

This clone was seen a handful of times. The chain links TRBV7-2 to TRBJ2-2; tentative D call: TRBD2 (5 bases). Trimming took 8 bases from V and 6 from J, leaving 16 bases between them. The CDR3 length is 14 residues. The germline CDR1 and CDR2 sequences are SGHTA and FQGNSA. The CDR3 DNA is TGTGCCAGCTCACCGGGAAATCGGGCCGGGGAGCTGTTTTTT. Protein sequence: CASSPGNRAGELFF.

This sequence joins TRBV7-2 and TRBJ1-2; 7 nucleotides align to TRBD1. Germline trimming cut 5 bases from V and 0 bases from J; bases unmatched to any gene: 9. CDR1 and CDR2 from the germline V gene are SGHTA and FQGNSA. CDR3 size: 16 residues. CDR3 nucleotides: TGTGCCAGCAGCAATCAAAGGACAGGAGCTAACTATGGCTACACCTTC. Translation: CASSNQRTGANYGYTF.

V and J are TRBV7-8 and TRBJ1-3; no reliable D call. The germline CDR1 and CDR2 sequences are SGHVS and FQNEAQ. This CDR3 spans 16 amino acids. V lost 0 bases and J lost 0, with 9 bases in between. The chain's CDR3 is CASSLANSHSGNTIYF. The CDR3 nucleotides are TGTGCCAGCAGCTTAGCCAACAGCCACTCTGGAAACACCATATATTTT.

This chain joins TRBV5-1 and TRBJ2-1; D uncertain. With 5 bases removed from V and 5 bases from J, the gap between germline ends came to 14 bases. Germline values: CDR1 SGHRS, CDR2 YFSETQ. The CDR3 spans 14 residues. For the CDR3, the DNA is TGCGCCAGCAGTCTTTTTGGCCCGAACAATGAGCAGTTCTTC. Amino acid sequence: CASSLFGPNNEQFF.

The V gene is TRBV4-3, the J gene TRBJ1-1; D is unclear. Germline V gives CDR1 LGHNA, CDR2 YSLEER. Trimming took 0 bases from V and 1 from J, leaving 6 bases between them. The CDR3 is 14 amino acids. The CDR3 DNA reads as TGCGCCAGCAGCCAAGATGGCCCGAACACTGAAGCTTTCTTT. This encodes CASSQDGPNTEAFF.

Only a few counts were recorded for this clone. The V call is TRBV7-9, the J call TRBJ1-1; 8 bases align to TRBD1. The CDR3 is 14 residues long. Trimming at V came to 1 base and at J to 4 bases, leaving 2 bases not matched to a gene. Germline V gives CDR1 SEHNR, CDR2 FQNEAQ (reference sequence). CDR3 amino acids: CASSLGQGSTEAFF. The CDR3 region has the DNA TGTGCCAGCAGCTTAGGACAGGGGAGCACTGAAGCTTTCTTT. Full variable domain (rest looked up from reference TRBV7-9 and TRBJ1-1): DTGVSQNPRHKITKRGQNVTFRCDPISEHNRLYWYRQTLGQGPEFLTYFQNEAQLEKSRLLSDRFSAERPKGSFSTLEIQRTEQGDSAMYLCASSLGQGSTEAFFGQGTRLTVV.

This rearrangement joins TRBV25-1 to TRBJ2-1; tentatively, D is TRBD1 (6 bases). The V gene's germline CDR1 is MGHDK and CDR2 SYGVNS. This CDR3 contains 17 residues. Trimming removed 3 bases from V and 1 base from J, with 16 bases in between. This CDR3 reads CASSDLTGLGSYNEQFF. DNA of the CDR3: TGTGCCAGCAGTGATCTCACAGGGCTGGGGTCCTACAATGAGCAGTTCTTC.

V and J are TRBV5-1 and TRBJ2-3; 11 positions agree with TRBD2. Germline V gene data show CDR1 as SGHRS and CDR2 as YFSETQ. The CDR3 is 17 residues long. V lost 1 base and J lost 6; bases outside the gene matches: 10. CDR3 protein: CASSLFSGRADWDTQYF. The CDR3 nucleotides read TGCGCCAGCAGCTTGTTTAGCGGGAGGGCCGATTGGGATACGCAGTATTTT.

The chain joins TRBV6-1 to TRBJ1-6; a weak D match, TRBD1 (6 bases). Germline assignment: CDR1 MNHNS and CDR2 SASEGT. V was shortened by 5 bases and J by 5 bases, with 13 bases between the two germline ends. The CDR3 runs 15 residues. CDR3 residues: CASSSPSGDNSPLHF. The DNA of the CDR3 is TGTGCCAGCAGTTCCCCGTCAGGGGATAATTCACCCCTCCACTTT.

This chain links TRBV27 with TRBJ1-5; TRBD1 agrees at 7 bases. Germline loops: CDR1 MNHEY, CDR2 SMNVEV (reference sequence). This CDR3 is 15 amino acids long. Trimming took 2 bases from V and 2 from J; bases not matched to a gene: 3. CDR3: CASSLVGTGNQPQHF. The CDR3 bases are TGTGCCAGCAGTTTAGTTGGGACAGGCAATCAGCCCCAGCATTTT.

The V gene is TRBV10-3, the J gene TRBJ2-1; 8 bases match TRBD1. J lost 3 bases, V lost 3 bases, and 10 bases had no gene match. The length of the CDR3 is 17 residues. In germline, CDR1 is ENHRY, CDR2 SYGVKD. CDR3 sequence reads: CAISERDRLIGYNEQFF. CDR3 in DNA: TGTGCCATCAGTGAACGGGACAGGCTCATCGGCTACAATGAGCAGTTCTTC.

The chain uses TRBV6-1 and TRBJ2-7; the match to TRBD1 covers 7 bases. V lost 6 bases and J lost 3; bases outside the gene matches: 11. Germline V lookup: CDR1 MNHNS, CDR2 SASEGT. CDR3 length: 15 residues. The CDR3 bases are TGTGCCAGCAGAGCCGGGACAGCGATCTTCTACGAGCAGTACTTC. It is translated as CASRAGTAIFYEQYF.

The J gene is TRBJ1-6, the V gene TRBV13; weak D call: TRBD1 (6 bases). Germline V gene lookup returns CDR1 PRHDT and CDR2 FYEKMQ (reference sequence). The CDR3 runs to 14 residues. The V end was cut by 3 bases, the J end by 9 bases, with 12 bases between. CDR3 sequence: CASSLYREVSPLHF. In DNA form, the CDR3 reads TGTGCCAGCAGCTTGTACAGGGAAGTTTCACCCCTCCACTTT.

This sequence joins TRBV7-8 and TRBJ2-1; 9 bases map to TRBD2. CDR1 SGHVS and CDR2 FQNEAQ come from the germline V gene. This CDR3 contains 17 residues. V was pared by 4 bases and J by 0 bases, with 7 bases of the junction left unmatched. This CDR3 is CASSSPKRGASYNEQFF. DNA for the CDR3: TGTGCCAGCAGCTCCCCCAAGCGGGGGGCCTCCTACAATGAGCAGTTCTTC.

The sample holds one count of this clone. The chain carries TRBV7-2 and TRBJ2-2, with a possible D match to TRBD2 (7 bases). The CDR3 has 15 amino acids. The germline gives CDR1 SGHTA, CDR2 FQGNSA. Trimming cost V 3 bases and J 3 bases, with 11 bases left between them. The CDR3 DNA sequence: TGTGCCAGCAGCTTTGGGGGGGGCGACACCGGGGAGCTGTTTTTT. It specifies CASSFGGGDTGELFF.